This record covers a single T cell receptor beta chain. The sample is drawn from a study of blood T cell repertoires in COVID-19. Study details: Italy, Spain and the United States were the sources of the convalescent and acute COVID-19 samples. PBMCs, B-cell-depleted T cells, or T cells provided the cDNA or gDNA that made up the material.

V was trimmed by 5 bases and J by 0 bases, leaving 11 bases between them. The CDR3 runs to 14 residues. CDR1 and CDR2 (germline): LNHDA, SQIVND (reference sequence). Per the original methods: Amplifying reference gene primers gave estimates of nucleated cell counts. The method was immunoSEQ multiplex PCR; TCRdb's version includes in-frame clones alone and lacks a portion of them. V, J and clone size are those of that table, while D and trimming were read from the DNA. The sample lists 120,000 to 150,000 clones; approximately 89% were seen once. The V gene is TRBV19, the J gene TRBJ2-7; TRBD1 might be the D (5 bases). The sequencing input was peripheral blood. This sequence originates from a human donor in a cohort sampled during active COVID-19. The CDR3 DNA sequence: TGTGCCAGTAGTCACGCAGGGCCCTCCTACGAGCAGTACTTC. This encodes CASSHAGPSYEQYF. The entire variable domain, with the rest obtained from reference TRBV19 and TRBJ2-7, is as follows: DGGITQSPKYLFRKEGQNVTLSCEQNLNHDAMYWYRQDPGQGLRLIYYSQIVNDFQKGDIAEGYSVSREKKESFPLTVTSAQKNPTAFYLCASSHAGPSYEQYFGPGTRLTVT.